This T cell receptor beta chain was recovered during a study of T cells in localized non-small cell lung cancer. Findings and caveats of the study: In adjacent lung appeared a median approximately 61 of the top 100 tumor clones.

Clones were sequenced by immunoSEQ multiplex PCR, and TCRdb holds only the in-frame ones, with some missing. The sample has some 130,000 clones, roughly nine tenths seen once. The CDR3 spans 14 residues. Trimming at V came to 8 bases and at J to 1 base, leaving 7 bases not matched to a gene. The germline gives CDR1 GTSNPN, CDR2 SVGIG (reference sequence). For this clone: The antigen remains unidentified.

The sequence came from a female donor at least 60 years old with stage I lung adenocarcinoma. This chain joins TRBV30 and TRBJ2-4; TRBD1 matches at 8 bases. Material: peripheral blood, obtained before any cancer treatment. CDR3 amino acids: CAPRTGRAKNIQYF. The CDR3 region has the DNA TGTGCCCCAAGGACAGGGCGGGCCAAAAACATTCAGTACTTC.